This T cell receptor (beta chain) was recovered during a study of blood T cell repertoires in COVID-19 (dated by TCRdb to about 2020). Study-level background: Samples from collaborators originated in the United States, Italy and Spain and spanned both the acute and convalescent phases of COVID-19. The material from the prospective study consisted of cDNA or gDNA derived from T cells, B-cell-depleted T cells, or PBMCs. The dataset comprised deeply sampled blood TCRbeta repertoires from subjects exposed to, actively infected with, or recovered from COVID-19. The repertoires were made available in a free public database intended to serve as a resource for research on the immune response to SARS-CoV-2. The samples were drawn from the first 160 participants of the ongoing ImmuneRACE study and from over a thousand subjects provided by 6 global collaborators. A de-identified subject ID, COVID-19 status, age in years and sex were almost always included in the sample metadata. Where available, HLA class I and class II types were obtained from metadata supplied by the sample provider rather than from assay-based typing.

The immunoSEQ Assay, a bias-controlled multiplex PCR, was used to amplify TCRbeta CDR3 regions from genomic DNA. Per the source publication's procedure: Within the assay, amplification of reference gene primers was used to estimate how many nucleated cells each sample contained. Sequence reads were collapsed and filtered to measure the absolute abundance of every unique TCRbeta CDR3 rearrangement. For each sample, productive Simpson clonality was calculated by taking the square root of Simpson's diversity index across productive rearrangements. TCRdb holds this immuneACCESS table with in-frame rearrangements only. Some clones are missing; in checked studies, unresolved V genes explain under half, and the rest has no known cause. Clone size and the V and J calls come from that table; the DNA yielded D and trimming. Counted in this sample were about 250,000 clones; roughly nine tenths of them appeared once. The ten biggest clones cover about 4.5% of the sample.

This clone came up once. Its recognized antigen is unknown. No much larger clone exists at a distance of one base, and base qualities are not known. Sequences SEHNR (CDR1) and FQNEAQ (CDR2) are obtained from the germline V gene (reference sequence). V is cut by 1 base and J by 8 bases, and the space between the germline ends is 15 bases. The CDR3, cysteine through phenylalanine, is 15 amino acids long. Only the CDR3 DNA is retained, 45 bases long and in frame from the first base. A second Seattle source provided samples from volunteer blood donors who had recovered from COVID-19. The collaborating institutions used their own protocols to collect whole blood in K2EDTA tubes. For TCRbeta analysis, collaborators shipped samples in one of three forms: frozen whole blood, isolated PBMCs, or DNA extracted from either of those sample types. Study-wide findings and limitations: The quantity of clinical and demographic metadata differed by source and by participant and was supplied without curation.

The specimen was peripheral blood. Recombination connected TRBV7-9 to TRBJ2-1; tentative D gene TRBD2, with 5 bases matching. This sequence originates from a woman between 35 and 50 years old who had recovered from COVID-19. The nucleotides are TGTGCCAGCAGCTTAGTTATGGGAGCTGGGGATGAGCAGTTCTTC. It translates to CASSLVMGAGDEQFF.